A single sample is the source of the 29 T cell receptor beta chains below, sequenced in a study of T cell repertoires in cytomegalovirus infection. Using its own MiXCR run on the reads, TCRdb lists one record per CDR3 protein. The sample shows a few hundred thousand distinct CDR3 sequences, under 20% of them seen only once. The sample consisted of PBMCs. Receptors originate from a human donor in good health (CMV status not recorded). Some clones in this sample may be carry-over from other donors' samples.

Written as DNA, the CDR3 is TGTGCCAGCAGCGCAGGTACAGGGGCCGAAATCAGGCCCCAGCATTTT. It codes for CASSAGTGAEIRPQHF. The V gene is TRBV9, the J gene TRBJ1-5; 7 positions match TRBD1. The V gene end was trimmed by 3 bases and the J gene end by 9 bases; junction bases not matched to a gene: 15. The germline V gene encodes CDR1 SGDLS and CDR2 YYNGEE. The CDR3 is 16 residues long.

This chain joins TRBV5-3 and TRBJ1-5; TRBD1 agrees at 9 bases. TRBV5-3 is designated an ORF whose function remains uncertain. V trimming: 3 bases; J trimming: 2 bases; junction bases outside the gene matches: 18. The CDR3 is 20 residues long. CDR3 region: CARSSRFRDRGIVGNQPQHF. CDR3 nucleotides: TGTGCCAGAAGCTCACGGTTCCGAGACAGGGGGATCGTAGGCAATCAGCCCCAGCATTTT.

DNA for the CDR3: TGCAGTGCTAGAACCAGGGGGCCCTTGGAAAATGAGCAGTTCTTC. Its protein is CSARTRGPLENEQFF. J is TRBJ2-1 and V is TRBV20-1, with 8 bases fitting TRBD1. Germline values: CDR1 DFQATT, CDR2 SNEGSKA (reference sequence). J was trimmed by 7 bases and V by 2 bases; bases with no gene match: 10. The CDR3 sequence is 15 residues long.

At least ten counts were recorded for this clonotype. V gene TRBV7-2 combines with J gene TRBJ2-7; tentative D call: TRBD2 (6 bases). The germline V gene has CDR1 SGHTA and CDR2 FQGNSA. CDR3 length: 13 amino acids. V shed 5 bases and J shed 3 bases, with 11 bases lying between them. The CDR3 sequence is CASSTLGSYEQYF. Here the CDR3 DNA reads TGTGCCAGCAGCACGCTCGGGAGCTACGAGCAGTACTTC.

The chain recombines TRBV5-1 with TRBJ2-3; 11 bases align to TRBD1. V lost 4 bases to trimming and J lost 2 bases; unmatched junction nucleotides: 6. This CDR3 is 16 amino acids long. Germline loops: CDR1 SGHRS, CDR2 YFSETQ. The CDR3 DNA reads TGCGCCAGCAGCATACCGGGACAGGGGGACACAGATACGCAGTATTTT. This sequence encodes CASSIPGQGDTDTQYF.

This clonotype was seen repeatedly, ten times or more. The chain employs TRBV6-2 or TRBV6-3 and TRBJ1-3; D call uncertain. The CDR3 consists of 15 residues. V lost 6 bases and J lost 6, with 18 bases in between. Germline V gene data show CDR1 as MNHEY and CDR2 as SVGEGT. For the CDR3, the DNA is TGTGCCAGCAGCTTCGACGACTCAGATCCAAACACCATATATTTT. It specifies CASSFDDSDPNTIYF.

The CDR3 protein is CASSIVPSGRNQPQHF. CDR3 nucleotide sequence: TGTGCCAGTAGTATAGTCCCCTCAGGTCGCAATCAGCCCCAGCATTTT. V gene TRBV19 combines with J gene TRBJ1-5; unclear D gene. Looked up from germline, CDR1 is LNHDA and CDR2 is SQIVND (reference sequence). Trimming took off 1 base at V and 2 bases at J, with 12 bases between the two ends. The CDR3 extends over 16 amino acids.

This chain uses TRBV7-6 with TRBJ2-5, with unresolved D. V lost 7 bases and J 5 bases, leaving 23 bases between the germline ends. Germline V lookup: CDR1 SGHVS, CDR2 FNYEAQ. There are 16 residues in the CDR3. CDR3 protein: CASKKVLGNSRETQYF. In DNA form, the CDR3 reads TGTGCCAGCAAGAAAGTGCTGGGGAACAGTCGGGAGACCCAGTACTTC.

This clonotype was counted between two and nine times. In DNA, the CDR3 is TGTGCCAGCAGTTTCTCATGGGGTAGCAATCAGCCCCAGCATTTT. Translated, it gives CASSFSWGSNQPQHF. The gene calls are TRBV27 and TRBJ1-5; D ambiguous. Trimming took off 3 bases at V and 0 bases at J, with 9 bases between the two ends. The CDR3 sequence is 15 residues long. Germline lookup yields CDR1 MNHEY and CDR2 SMNVEV (reference sequence).

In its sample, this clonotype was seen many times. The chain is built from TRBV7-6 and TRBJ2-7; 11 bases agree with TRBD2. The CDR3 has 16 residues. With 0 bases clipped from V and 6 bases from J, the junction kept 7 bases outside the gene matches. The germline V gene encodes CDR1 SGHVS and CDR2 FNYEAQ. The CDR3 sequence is CASSLALLAGGGEQYF. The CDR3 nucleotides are TGTGCCAGCAGCTTAGCGCTGCTAGCGGGGGGCGGCGAGCAGTACTTC.

CDR3 sequence: CASSVGAGRETQYF. The CDR3 nucleotides are TGTGCCAGCAGCGTAGGGGCAGGGCGGGAGACCCAGTACTTC. The genes are TRBV9 and TRBJ2-5, with D perhaps matching TRBD1 (5 bases). Trimming left V 0 bases short and J 5 bases short, with 11 bases between. The CDR3 is 14 residues long. Per the germline V gene, CDR1 is SGDLS and CDR2 is YYNGEE.

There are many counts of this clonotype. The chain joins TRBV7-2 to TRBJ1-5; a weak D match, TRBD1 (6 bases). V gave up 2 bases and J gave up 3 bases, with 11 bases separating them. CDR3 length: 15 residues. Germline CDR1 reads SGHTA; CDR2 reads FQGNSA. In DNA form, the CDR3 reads TGTGCCAGCAGCTTATCGAGACAGGCCAATCAGCCCCAGCATTTT. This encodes CASSLSRQANQPQHF.

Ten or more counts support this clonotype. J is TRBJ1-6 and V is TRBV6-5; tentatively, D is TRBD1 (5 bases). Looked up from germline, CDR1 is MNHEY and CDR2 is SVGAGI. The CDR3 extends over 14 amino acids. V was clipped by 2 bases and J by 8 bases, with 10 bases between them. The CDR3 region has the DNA TGTGCCAGCAGTTACAGGGGAAATGATTCACCCCTCCACTTT. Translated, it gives CASSYRGNDSPLHF.

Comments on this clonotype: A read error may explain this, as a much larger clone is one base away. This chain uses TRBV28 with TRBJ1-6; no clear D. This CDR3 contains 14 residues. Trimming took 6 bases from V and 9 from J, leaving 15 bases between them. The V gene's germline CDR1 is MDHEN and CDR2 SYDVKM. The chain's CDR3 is CASSLRHGGSPLHF. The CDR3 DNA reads TGTGCCAGCAGCCTCAGACATGGCGGTTCACCCCTCCACTTT.

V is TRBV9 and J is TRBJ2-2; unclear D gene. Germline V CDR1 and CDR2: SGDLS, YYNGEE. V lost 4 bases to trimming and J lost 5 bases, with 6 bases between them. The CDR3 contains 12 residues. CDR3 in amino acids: CASSRLTGELFF. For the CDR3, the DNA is TGTGCCAGCAGCCGTCTAACCGGGGAGCTGTTTTTT.

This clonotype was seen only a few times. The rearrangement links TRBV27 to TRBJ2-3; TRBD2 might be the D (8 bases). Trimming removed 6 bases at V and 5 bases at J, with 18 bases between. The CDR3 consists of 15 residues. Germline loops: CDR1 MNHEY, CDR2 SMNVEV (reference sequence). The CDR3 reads CASRGDSGGRDTQYF. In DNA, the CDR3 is TGTGCCAGCAGGGGGGACAGCGGGGGAAGAGATACGCAGTATTTT.

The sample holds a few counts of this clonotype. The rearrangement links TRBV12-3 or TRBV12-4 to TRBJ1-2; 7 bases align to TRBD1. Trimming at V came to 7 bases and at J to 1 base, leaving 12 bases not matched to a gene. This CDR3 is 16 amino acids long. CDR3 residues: CASTGQEGRGNYGYTF. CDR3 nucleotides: TGTGCCAGCACCGGACAGGAGGGGAGGGGTAACTATGGCTACACCTTC.

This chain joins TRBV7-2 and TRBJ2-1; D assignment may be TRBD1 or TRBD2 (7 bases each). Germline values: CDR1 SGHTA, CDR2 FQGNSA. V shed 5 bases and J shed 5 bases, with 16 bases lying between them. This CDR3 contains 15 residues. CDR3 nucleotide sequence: TGTGCCAGCAGCGTTTGGCAGGGGGGGAACAATGAGCAGTTCTTC. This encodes CASSVWQGGNNEQFF.

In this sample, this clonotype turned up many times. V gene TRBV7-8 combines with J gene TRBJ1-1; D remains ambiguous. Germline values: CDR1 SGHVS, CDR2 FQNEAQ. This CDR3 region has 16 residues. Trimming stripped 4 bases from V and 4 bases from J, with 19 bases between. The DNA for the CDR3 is TGTGCCAGCAGCTACATTACCGGGTTAGGAGGCACTGAAGCTTTCTTT. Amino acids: CASSYITGLGGTEAFF.

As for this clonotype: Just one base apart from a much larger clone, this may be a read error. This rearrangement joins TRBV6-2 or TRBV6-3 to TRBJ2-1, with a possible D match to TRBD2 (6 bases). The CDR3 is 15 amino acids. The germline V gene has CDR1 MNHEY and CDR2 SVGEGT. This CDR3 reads CASSPGTGSYNEQIF. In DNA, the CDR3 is TGTGCCAGCAGCCCCGGGACTGGATCCTACAATGAGCAGATCTTC.

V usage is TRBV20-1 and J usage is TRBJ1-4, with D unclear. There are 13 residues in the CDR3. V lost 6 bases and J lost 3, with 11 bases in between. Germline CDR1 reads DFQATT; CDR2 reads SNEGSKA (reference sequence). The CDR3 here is CSAGEQPNEKLFF. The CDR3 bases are TGCAGTGCCGGGGAGCAGCCTAATGAAAAACTGTTTTTT.

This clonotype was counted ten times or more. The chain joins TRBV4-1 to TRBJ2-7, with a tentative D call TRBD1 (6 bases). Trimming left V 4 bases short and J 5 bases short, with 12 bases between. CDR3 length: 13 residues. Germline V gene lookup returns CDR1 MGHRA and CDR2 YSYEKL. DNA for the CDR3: TGCGCCAGCAGCCTCTTGACAGGCAACGAGCAGTACTTC. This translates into CASSLLTGNEQYF.

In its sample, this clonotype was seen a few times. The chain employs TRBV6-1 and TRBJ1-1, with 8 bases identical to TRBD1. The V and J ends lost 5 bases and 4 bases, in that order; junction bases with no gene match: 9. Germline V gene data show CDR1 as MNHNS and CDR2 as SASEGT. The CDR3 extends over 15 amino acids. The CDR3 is CASSPSQGAITEAFF. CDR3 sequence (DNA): TGTGCCAGCAGTCCATCCCAGGGGGCAATCACTGAAGCTTTCTTT.

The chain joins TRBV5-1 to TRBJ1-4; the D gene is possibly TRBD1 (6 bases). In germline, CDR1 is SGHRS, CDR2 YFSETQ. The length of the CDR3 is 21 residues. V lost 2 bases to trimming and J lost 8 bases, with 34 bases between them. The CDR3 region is CASSFGPTGGRGSAAGEKLFF. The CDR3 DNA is TGCGCCAGCAGCTTTGGTCCGACTGGGGGGCGCGGGTCCGCCGCGGGCGAAAAACTGTTTTTT.

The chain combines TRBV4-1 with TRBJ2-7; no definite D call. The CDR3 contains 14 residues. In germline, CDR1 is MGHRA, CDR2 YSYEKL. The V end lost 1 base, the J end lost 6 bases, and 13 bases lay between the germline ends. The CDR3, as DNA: TGCGCCAGCAGCCAAGCCATCAAGGGCCCCGAGCAGTACTTC. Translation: CASSQAIKGPEQYF.

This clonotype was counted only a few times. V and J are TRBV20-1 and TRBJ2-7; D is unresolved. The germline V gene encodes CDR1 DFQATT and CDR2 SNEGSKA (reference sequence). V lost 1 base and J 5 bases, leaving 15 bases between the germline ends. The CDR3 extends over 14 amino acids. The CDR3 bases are TGCAGTGCTAGAGTGGCAGGTTCCCCCAACGAGCAGTACTTC. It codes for CSARVAGSPNEQYF.

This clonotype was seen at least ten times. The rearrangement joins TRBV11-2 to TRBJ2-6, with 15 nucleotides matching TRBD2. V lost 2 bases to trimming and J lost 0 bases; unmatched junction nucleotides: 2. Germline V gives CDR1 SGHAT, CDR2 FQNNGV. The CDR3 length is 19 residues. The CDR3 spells CASSLPGLAGGSGANVLTF. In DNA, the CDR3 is TGTGCCAGCAGCTTACCGGGACTAGCGGGGGGCTCTGGGGCCAACGTCCTGACTTTC.

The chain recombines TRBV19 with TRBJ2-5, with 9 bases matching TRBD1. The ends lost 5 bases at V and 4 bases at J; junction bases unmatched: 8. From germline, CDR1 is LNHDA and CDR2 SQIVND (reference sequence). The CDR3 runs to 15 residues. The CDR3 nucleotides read TGTGCCAGTAGTCTTAACAGGGGGCGGGTAGAGACCCAGTACTTC. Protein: CASSLNRGRVETQYF.

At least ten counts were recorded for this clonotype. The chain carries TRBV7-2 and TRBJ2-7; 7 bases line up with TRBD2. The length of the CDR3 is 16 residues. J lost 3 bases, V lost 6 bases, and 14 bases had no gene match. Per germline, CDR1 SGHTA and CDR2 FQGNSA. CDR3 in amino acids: CASRQRGGDGYYEQYF. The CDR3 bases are TGTGCCAGCAGACAAAGGGGAGGGGACGGGTACTACGAGCAGTACTTC.